The TCR beta chain under discussion was sequenced for a study of blood T cell repertoires in COVID-19. Overall study: Samples of COVID-19 (acute and convalescent) were obtained from the United States, Italy and Spain.

About this clone: This sample includes further DNA sequences coding for the same CDR3.

Seattle researchers signed up patients amid active infection and tracked them longitudinally. The CDR3 is made up of 12 amino acids. The ends were cut back, 4 bases at V and 8 bases at J, with 6 bases in the middle. Germline values: CDR1 MNHEY, CDR2 SMNVEV (reference sequence). The table came from immunoSEQ multiplex PCR; TCRdb's copy has only in-frame clones and leaves some out. In the table there are approximately 300,000 clones, 80% to 85% of which are singletons. This TCR derives from a person aged 65-85 years with COVID-19, enrolled during active disease. The chain carries TRBV27 and TRBJ1-6; possible D gene TRBD1, 6 bases. The source material was peripheral blood. The CDR3 reads CASSYRDSPLHF. The DNA of the CDR3 is TGTGCCAGCAGTTACAGGGATTCACCCCTCCACTTT.